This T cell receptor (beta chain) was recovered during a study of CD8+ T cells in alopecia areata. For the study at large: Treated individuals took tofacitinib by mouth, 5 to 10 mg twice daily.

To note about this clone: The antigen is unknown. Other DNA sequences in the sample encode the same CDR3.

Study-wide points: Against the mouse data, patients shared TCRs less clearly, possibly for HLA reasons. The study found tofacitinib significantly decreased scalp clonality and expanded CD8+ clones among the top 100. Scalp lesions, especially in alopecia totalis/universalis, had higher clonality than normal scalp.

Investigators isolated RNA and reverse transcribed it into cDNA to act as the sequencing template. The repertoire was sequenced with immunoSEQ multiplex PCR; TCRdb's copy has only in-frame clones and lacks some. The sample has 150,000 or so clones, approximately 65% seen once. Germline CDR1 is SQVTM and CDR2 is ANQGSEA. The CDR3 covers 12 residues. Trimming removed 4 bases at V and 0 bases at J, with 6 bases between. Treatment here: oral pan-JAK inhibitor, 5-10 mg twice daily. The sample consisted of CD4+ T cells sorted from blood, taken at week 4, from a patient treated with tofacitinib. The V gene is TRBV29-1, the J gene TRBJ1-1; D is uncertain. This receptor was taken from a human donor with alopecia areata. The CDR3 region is CSVGQLNTEAFF. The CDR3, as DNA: TGCAGCGTTGGCCAGTTGAACACTGAAGCTTTCTTT.